One sample yielded the 16 T cell receptor beta chains listed below, sequenced in a study of human T cells and chemical hapten exposure. TCRdb itself ran the RACE reads through MiXCR, one entry per CDR3 protein. The profile shows fewer than 350,000 distinct CDR3 sequences, 7.5% to 9% of them singletons. This sample's time point: pre-sensitization, week 0. The treatment is: therapeutic diphenylcyclopropenone sensitization with weekly scalp DPC. Sequenced material: whole blood, taken in connection with sensitization to the hapten diphenylcyclopropenone (DPC). The receptors derive from a man aged 18 to 30 with alopecia areata. Some clones in this sample may be carry-over from other donors' samples.

This clonotype was counted between two and nine times. J is TRBJ1-6 and V is TRBV6-5; 9 nucleotides line up with TRBD1. Germline V gives CDR1 MNHEY, CDR2 SVGAGI. The CDR3 runs to 19 residues. V was clipped by 0 bases and J by 10 bases; unmatched bases: 16. The CDR3 bases are TGTGCCAGCAGTTACTCGCCGGGACAGGGTGTGGGGCGATGGTCACCCCTCCACTTT. It codes for CASSYSPGQGVGRWSPLHF.

Notes on this clonotype: A read error may be the cause here, since a much bigger clone is one base away. The J gene is TRBJ2-3, the V gene TRBV10-3; D unclear. Germline V lookup: CDR1 ENHRY, CDR2 SYGVKD. There are 11 residues in the CDR3. V was trimmed by 10 bases and J by 6 bases, leaving 11 bases between them. CDR3 region: CASSYWDTQYF. In DNA, the CDR3 is TGTGCCAGCTCGTATTGGGATACGCAGTATTTT.

This clonotype was seen a few times. The chain uses TRBV4-1 and TRBJ2-5; 12 bases fit TRBD1. The CDR3 extends over 15 amino acids. Per the germline V gene, CDR1 is MGHRA and CDR2 is YSYEKL. J lost 4 bases, V lost 8 bases, and 8 bases had no gene match. The CDR3 sequence is CASQPGQGASETQYF. CDR3 coding DNA: TGCGCCAGCCAACCGGGACAGGGGGCTTCAGAGACCCAGTACTTC.

This sequence joins TRBV11-2 and TRBJ2-1, with TRBD1 matching over 7 bases. There are 15 residues in the CDR3. The ends lost 6 bases at V and 2 bases at J; junction bases unmatched: 7. CDR1 SGHAT and CDR2 FQNNGV come from the germline V gene. The chain's CDR3 is CASSPDRDTYNEQFF. The CDR3, as DNA: TGTGCCAGCAGTCCAGACAGGGACACCTACAATGAGCAGTTCTTC.

CDR3 DNA: TGCGCCAGCAGCCAAGACTTCAGGGACAACACTGAAGCTTTCTTT. It encodes CASSQDFRDNTEAFF. The V and J genes are TRBV4-3 and TRBJ1-1, with D tentatively TRBD1 (5 bases). In germline, CDR1 is LGHNA, CDR2 YSLEER. The CDR3 runs to 15 residues. V lost 0 bases, J lost 2 bases, and 10 bases lay in between.

This clonotype occurred a few times. This chain uses TRBV3-1 with TRBJ1-1; possibly TRBD1 for D (5 bases). V was trimmed by 1 base and J by 0 bases, leaving 15 bases between them. The CDR3 spans 17 residues. The germline CDR1 and CDR2 sequences are LGHDT and YNNKEL (reference sequence). This CDR3 reads CASSQAGGSGLNTEAFF. As DNA, the CDR3 is TGTGCCAGCAGCCAAGCGGGGGGTTCAGGACTGAACACTGAAGCTTTCTTT.

The rearrangement uses TRBV5-1 and TRBJ1-1; D is ambiguous. V was clipped by 1 base and J by 0 bases, with 10 bases between them. Germline loops: CDR1 SGHRS, CDR2 YFSETQ. The CDR3 runs 15 residues. The CDR3 region has the DNA TGCGCCAGCAGCTTGAGTGTCTCAATGAACACTGAAGCTTTCTTT. Amino acid sequence: CASSLSVSMNTEAFF.

This clonotype has more than one count but fewer than ten. CDR3 in DNA: TGTGCCAGCAGCCCCTACTCGGGCTCCGGGGCCAACGTCCTGACTTTC. This codes for CASSPYSGSGANVLTF. The rearrangement joins TRBV3-1 to TRBJ2-6; no clear D. The germline gives CDR1 LGHDT, CDR2 YNNKEL (reference sequence). V gave up 4 bases and J gave up 4 bases, with 14 bases separating them. CDR3 length: 16 amino acids.

Comments on this clonotype: This could be a read error, since a much larger clone is one nucleotide away. The chain recombines TRBV5-5 with TRBJ2-1; D assignment may be TRBD1 or TRBD2 (6 bases each). CDR3 length equals 16 residues. CDR1 is SGHKS and CDR2 is YYEKEE in the germline V gene (reference sequence). The chain's CDR3 is CDSSLVGGLSYNEQFF. The CDR3 nucleotides are TGTGACAGCAGCTTGGTCGGGGGCCTAAGTTACAATGAGCAGTTCTTC.

This clonotype was recorded a few times. J is TRBJ2-3 and V is TRBV12-3 or TRBV12-4; 13 bases align to TRBD2. V shed 4 bases, J shed 2 bases, and the junction held 12 bases outside the gene matches. The CDR3 has 19 residues. CDR3 residues: CASSSLAGGLTHPTDTQYF. In DNA form, the CDR3 reads TGTGCCAGCAGTTCACTAGCGGGGGGGCTTACACACCCCACAGATACGCAGTATTTT.

The DNA of the CDR3 is TGTGCCAGGAGGGTTGGCGGGTTAAGATATGAGCAGTTCTTC. This gives the protein CARRVGGLRYEQFF. V is TRBV24-1 and J is TRBJ2-1; possibly TRBD2 for D (6 bases). The germline CDR1 and CDR2 sequences are KGHDR and SFDVKD. V dropped 11 bases and J dropped 8 bases, with 21 bases sitting between them. This CDR3 comprises 14 residues.

V usage is TRBV9 and J usage is TRBJ2-3; 12 positions match TRBD2. The ends lost 4 bases at V and 5 bases at J; junction bases unmatched: 8. Germline CDR1 and CDR2: SGDLS and YYNGEE. The CDR3 sequence is 16 residues long. Here the CDR3 DNA reads TGTGCCAGCAGCCCCCGACTAGCGGGGGCGAGAGATACGCAGTATTTT. This sequence encodes CASSPRLAGARDTQYF.

This clonotype has a count of ten or more. The J gene is TRBJ2-1, the V gene TRBV6-5, with 13 positions matching TRBD2. Germline loops: CDR1 MNHEY, CDR2 SVGAGI. The CDR3 is 15 amino acids. V was clipped by 6 bases and J by 8 bases; unmatched bases: 7. The chain's CDR3 is CASSPRTSGGDEQFF. The CDR3 nucleotides are TGTGCCAGCAGCCCGAGGACTAGCGGGGGTGATGAGCAGTTCTTC.

The chain is built from TRBV20-1 and TRBJ1-5; D remains unclear. Germline V CDR1 and CDR2: DFQATT, SNEGSKA (reference sequence). V was trimmed by 2 bases and J by 9 bases, leaving 8 bases between them. The CDR3 spans 11 residues. DNA of the CDR3: TGCAGTGCTAGATCGAACGGGCCCCAGCATTTT. It is translated as CSARSNGPQHF.

This clonotype was counted a few times. The J gene is TRBJ2-2, the V gene TRBV2, with 10 nucleotides matching TRBD2. CDR1 and CDR2 (germline): SNHLY, FYNNEI. This CDR3 region has 15 residues. V lost 6 bases to trimming and J lost 4 bases; unmatched junction nucleotides: 5. The CDR3 DNA reads TGTGCCAGCAGATTTGGACTAGCGGTCACCGGGGAGCTGTTTTTT. It yields the protein CASRFGLAVTGELFF.

This clonotype has just a few counts. The V gene is TRBV7-7, the J gene TRBJ2-2; D perhaps matches TRBD2 (5 bases). Looked up from germline, CDR1 is SSHAT and CDR2 is FNYEAQ (reference sequence). V was cut by 1 base and J by 6 bases, with 12 bases left in between. This CDR3 is built from 15 residues. This CDR3 reads CASSLVPGSAGELFF. DNA for the CDR3: TGTGCCAGCAGCTTAGTCCCGGGGAGCGCCGGGGAGCTGTTTTTT.